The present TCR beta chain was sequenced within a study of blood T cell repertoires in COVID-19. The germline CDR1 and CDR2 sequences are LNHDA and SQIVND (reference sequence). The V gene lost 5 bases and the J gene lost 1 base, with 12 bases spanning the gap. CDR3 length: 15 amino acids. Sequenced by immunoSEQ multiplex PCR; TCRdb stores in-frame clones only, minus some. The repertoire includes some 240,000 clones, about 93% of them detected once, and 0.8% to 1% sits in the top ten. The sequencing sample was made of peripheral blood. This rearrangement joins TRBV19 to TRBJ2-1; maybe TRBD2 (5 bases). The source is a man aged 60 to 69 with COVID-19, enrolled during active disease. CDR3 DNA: TGTGCCAGTAGTCGGGGAGCGGTTTCCTACAATGAGCAGTTCTTC. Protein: CASSRGAVSYNEQFF.